What follows describes a single TCR beta chain. The time point here: cycle 4 day 1 (C4D1), after 5 to 7 weeks of nivolumab. Autologous stem cell transplantation was followed by relapse in every patient, and brentuximab vedotin exposure varied. The germline V gene encodes CDR1 LNHNV and CDR2 YYDKDF (reference sequence). With 3 bases removed from V and 1 base from J, the gap between germline ends came to 12 bases. This CDR3 comprises 15 residues. The data derive from a study of PD-1 blockade in classical Hodgkin lymphoma. The repertoire was sequenced with immunoSEQ multiplex PCR; TCRdb's copy has only in-frame clones and lacks some. The sample yields under 130,000 clones, 89% seen once.

The TCR comes from a human donor with classical Hodgkin lymphoma. The V call is TRBV15, the J call TRBJ1-2, with D possibly TRBD1 on 5 matching bases. Specimen: peripheral blood mononuclear cells (PBMCs), collected before the fourth cycle of nivolumab. CDR3 in amino acids: CATSSTSGINYGYTF. The CDR3 DNA reads as TGTGCCACCAGCAGTACTTCAGGGATTAACTATGGCTACACCTTC.